This TCR beta chain is drawn from a study of blood T cell repertoires in COVID-19. At the level of the study: Researchers got acute and convalescent COVID-19 samples from the United States, Italy and Spain.

V shed 4 bases and J 6 bases; nucleotides not matched to a gene: 9. Germline-derived CDR1 and CDR2 are SGHDN and FVKESK. This CDR3 has 14 amino acids. Libraries were prepared by immunoSEQ multiplex PCR; TCRdb keeps only in-frame clonotypes and omits some of them. The sample includes about 320,000 clones, 89% of them seen just once. Participants were aged roughly 18 to 100 years from some 24 US areas. Membership in each cohort depended on participant-reported clinical history. Resolution of symptoms, clearance, or two negative PCRs was present in recovered Cohort 3 donors. The sample comprised PBMCs or T cells enriched from blood (not recorded which). The rearrangement uses TRBV14 and TRBJ2-7; 7 bases match TRBD2. This TCR came from a man between 60 and 70 years old who had recovered from COVID-19. The CDR3 protein is CASSLPGGFREQYF. In DNA, the CDR3 is TGTGCCAGCAGCCTCCCGGGGGGATTCCGCGAGCAGTACTTC. The complete variable domain, with remaining parts taken from reference TRBV14 and TRBJ2-7, reads EAGVTQFPSHSVIEKGQTVTLRCDPISGHDNLYWYRRVMGKEIKFLLHFVKESKQDESGMPNNRFLAERTGGTYSTLKVQPAELEDSGVYFCASSLPGGFREQYFGPGTRLTVT.